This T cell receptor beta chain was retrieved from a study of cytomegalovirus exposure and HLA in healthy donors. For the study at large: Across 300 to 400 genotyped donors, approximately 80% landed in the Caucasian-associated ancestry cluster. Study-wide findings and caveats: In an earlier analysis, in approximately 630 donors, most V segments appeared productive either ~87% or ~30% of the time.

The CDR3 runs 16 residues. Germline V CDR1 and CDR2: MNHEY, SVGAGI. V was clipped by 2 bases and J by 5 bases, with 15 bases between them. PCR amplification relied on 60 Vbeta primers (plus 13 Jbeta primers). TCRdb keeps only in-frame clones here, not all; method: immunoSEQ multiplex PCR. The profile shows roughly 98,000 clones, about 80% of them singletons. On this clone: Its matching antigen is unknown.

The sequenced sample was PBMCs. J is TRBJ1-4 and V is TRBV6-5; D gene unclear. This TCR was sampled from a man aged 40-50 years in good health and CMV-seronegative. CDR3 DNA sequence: TGTGCCAGCAGTTACACCCGGTCGTCTTTAAATGAAAAACTGTTTTTT. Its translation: CASSYTRSSLNEKLFF.